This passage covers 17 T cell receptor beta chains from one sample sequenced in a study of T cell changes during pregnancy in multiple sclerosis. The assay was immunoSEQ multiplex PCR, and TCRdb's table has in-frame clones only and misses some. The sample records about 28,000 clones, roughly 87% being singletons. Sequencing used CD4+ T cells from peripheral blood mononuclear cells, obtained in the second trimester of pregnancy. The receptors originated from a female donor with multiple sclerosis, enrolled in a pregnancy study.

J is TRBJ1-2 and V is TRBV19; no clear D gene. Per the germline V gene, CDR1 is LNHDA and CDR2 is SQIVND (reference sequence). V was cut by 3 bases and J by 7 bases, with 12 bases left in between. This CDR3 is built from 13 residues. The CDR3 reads CASSIIGRGGYTF. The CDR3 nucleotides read TGTGCCAGTAGTATTATAGGTCGGGGTGGCTACACCTTC.

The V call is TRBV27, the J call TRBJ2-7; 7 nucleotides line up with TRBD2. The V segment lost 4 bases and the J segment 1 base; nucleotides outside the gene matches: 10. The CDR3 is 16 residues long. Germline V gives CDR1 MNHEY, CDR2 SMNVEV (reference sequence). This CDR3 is CASSSPRTSGSYEQYF. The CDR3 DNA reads TGTGCCAGCAGTTCCCCAAGGACTAGTGGATCCTACGAGCAGTACTTC.

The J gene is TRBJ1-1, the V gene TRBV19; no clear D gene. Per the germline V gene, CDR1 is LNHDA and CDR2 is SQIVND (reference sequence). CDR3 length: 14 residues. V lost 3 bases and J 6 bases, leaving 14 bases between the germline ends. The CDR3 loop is CASSIGWGESEAFF. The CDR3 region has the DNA TGTGCCAGTAGTATCGGTTGGGGAGAGTCTGAAGCTTTCTTT.

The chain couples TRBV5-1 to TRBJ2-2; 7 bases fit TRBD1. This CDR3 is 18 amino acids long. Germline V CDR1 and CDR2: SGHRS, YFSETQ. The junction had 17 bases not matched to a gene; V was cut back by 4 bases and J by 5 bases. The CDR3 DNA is TGCGCCAGCAGCAGGTGGGGACAGTCGACGACCAGGACCGGGGAGCTGTTTTTT. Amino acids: CASSRWGQSTTRTGELFF.

CDR3 sequence (DNA): TGTGCCAGCAGCCAAGATTATAATAACAGAAGGAACACTGAAGCTTTCTTT. This codes for CASSQDYNNRRNTEAFF. The chain is built from TRBV4-2 and TRBJ1-1, with D unresolved. The CDR3 spans 17 residues. Germline CDR1 reads LGHNA; CDR2 reads YNFKEQ. The V end lost 0 bases, the J end lost 1 base, and 15 bases lay between the germline ends.

Here the CDR3 reads CASSINRGGLTKLFF. CDR3 sequence (DNA): TGTGCCAGTAGTATCAACAGGGGGGGATTGACGAAACTGTTTTTT. This chain links TRBV19 with TRBJ1-4; 8 bases map to TRBD1. From germline, CDR1 is LNHDA and CDR2 SQIVND (reference sequence). The CDR3 is 15 residues long. V lost 3 bases to trimming and J lost 11 bases; unmatched junction nucleotides: 11.

CDR3 region: CASSLGASGGSVDTQYF. The CDR3 nucleotides read TGTGCCAGCAGCTTGGGAGCTAGCGGGGGTTCGGTAGATACGCAGTATTTT. This sequence joins TRBV5-4 and TRBJ2-3; 10 bases match TRBD2. This CDR3 spans 17 amino acids. The V gene's germline CDR1 is SGHNT and CDR2 YYREEE (reference sequence). After removal of 0 bases from V and 5 bases from J, the junction contained 9 bases not matched to a gene.

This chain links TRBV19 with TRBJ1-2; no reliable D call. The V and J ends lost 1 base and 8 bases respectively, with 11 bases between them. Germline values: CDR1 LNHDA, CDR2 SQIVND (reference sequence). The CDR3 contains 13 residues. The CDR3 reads CASSIALSQGYTF. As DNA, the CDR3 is TGTGCCAGTAGTATAGCTCTATCACAGGGCTACACCTTC. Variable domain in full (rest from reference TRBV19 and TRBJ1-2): DGGITQSPKYLFRKEGQNVTLSCEQNLNHDAMYWYRQDPGQGLRLIYYSQIVNDFQKGDIAEGYSVSREKKESFPLTVTSAQKNPTAFYLCASSIALSQGYTFGSGTRLTVV.

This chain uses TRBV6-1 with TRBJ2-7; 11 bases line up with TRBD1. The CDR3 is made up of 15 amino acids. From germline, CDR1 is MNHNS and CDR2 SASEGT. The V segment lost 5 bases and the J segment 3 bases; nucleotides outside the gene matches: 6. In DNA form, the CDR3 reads TGTGCCAGCAGTAAGGGACAGGGGGTCGGCTACGAGCAGTACTTC. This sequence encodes CASSKGQGVGYEQYF.

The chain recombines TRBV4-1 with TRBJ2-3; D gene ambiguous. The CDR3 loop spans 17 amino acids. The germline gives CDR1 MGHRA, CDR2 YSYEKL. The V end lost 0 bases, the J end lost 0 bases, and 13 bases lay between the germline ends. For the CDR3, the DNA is TGCGCCAGCAGCCAAGATTCTCATATAGTTAGCACAGATACGCAGTATTTT. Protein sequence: CASSQDSHIVSTDTQYF.

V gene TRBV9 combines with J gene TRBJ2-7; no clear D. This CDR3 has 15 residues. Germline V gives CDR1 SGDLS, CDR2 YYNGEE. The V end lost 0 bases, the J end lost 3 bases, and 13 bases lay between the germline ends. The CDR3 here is CASSVGGTINYEQYF. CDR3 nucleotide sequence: TGTGCCAGCAGCGTAGGAGGCACCATCAACTACGAGCAGTACTTC.

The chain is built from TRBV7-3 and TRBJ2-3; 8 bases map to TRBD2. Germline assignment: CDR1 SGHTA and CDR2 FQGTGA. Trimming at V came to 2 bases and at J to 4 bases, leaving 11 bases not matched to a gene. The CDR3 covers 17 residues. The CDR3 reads CASSLLGGGPRPDTQYF. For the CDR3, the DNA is TGTGCCAGCAGCTTATTAGGCGGGGGGCCCCGACCAGATACGCAGTATTTT. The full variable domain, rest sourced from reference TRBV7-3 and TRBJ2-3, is GAGVSQTPSNKVTEKGKYVELRCDPISGHTALYWYRQSLGQGPEFLIYFQGTGAADDSGLPNDRFFAVRPEGSVSTLKIQRTERGDSAVYLCASSLLGGGPRPDTQYFGPGTRLTVL.

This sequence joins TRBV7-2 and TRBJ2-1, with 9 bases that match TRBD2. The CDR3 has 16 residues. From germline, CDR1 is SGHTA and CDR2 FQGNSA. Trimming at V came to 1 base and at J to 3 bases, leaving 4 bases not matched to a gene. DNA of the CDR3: TGTGCCAGCAGCTTAGTAGCGGGAGTTATCTACAATGAGCAGTTCTTC. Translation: CASSLVAGVIYNEQFF.

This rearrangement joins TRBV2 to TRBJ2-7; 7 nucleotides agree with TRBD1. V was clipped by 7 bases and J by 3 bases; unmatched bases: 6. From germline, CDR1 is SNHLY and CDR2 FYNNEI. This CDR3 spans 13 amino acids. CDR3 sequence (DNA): TGTGCCAGCACCCGGGACAGAAACTACGAGCAGTACTTC. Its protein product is CASTRDRNYEQYF.

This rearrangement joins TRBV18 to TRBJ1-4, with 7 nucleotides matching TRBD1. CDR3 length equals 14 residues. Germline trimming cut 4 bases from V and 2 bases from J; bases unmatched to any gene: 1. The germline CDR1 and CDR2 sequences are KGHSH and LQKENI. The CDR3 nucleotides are TGTGCCAGCTCACGGGGACAGACTAATGAAAAACTGTTTTTT. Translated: CASSRGQTNEKLFF.

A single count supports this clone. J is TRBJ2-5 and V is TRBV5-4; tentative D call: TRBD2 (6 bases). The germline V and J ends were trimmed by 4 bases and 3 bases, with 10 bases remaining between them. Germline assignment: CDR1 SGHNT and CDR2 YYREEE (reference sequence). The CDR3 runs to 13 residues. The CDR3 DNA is TGTGCCAGCAGCGGACTATCGGAAGAGACCCAGTACTTC. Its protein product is CASSGLSEETQYF. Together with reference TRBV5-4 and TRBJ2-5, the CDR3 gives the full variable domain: ETGVTQSPTHLIKTRGQQVTLRCSSQSGHNTVSWYQQALGQGPQFIFQYYREEENGRGNFPPRFSGLQFPNYSSELNVNALELDDSALYLCASSGLSEETQYFGPGTRLLVL.

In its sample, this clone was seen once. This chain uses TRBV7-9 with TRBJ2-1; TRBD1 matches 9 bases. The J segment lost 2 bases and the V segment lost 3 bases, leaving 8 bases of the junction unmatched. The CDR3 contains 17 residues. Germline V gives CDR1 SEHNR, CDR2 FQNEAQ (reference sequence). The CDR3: CASSFSRTGGAYNEQFF. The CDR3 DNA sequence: TGTGCCAGCAGCTTTTCTCGAACAGGGGGCGCCTACAATGAGCAGTTCTTC.